This T cell receptor (beta chain) was recovered during a study of T cell changes during pregnancy in multiple sclerosis. V dropped 7 bases and J dropped 7 bases, with 14 bases sitting between them. This CDR3 contains 13 residues. Germline lookup yields CDR1 SNHLY and CDR2 FYNNEI. The method was immunoSEQ multiplex PCR; TCRdb's version includes in-frame clones alone and lacks a portion of them. The sample carries more than 55,000 clones, around nine tenths recorded once. The sample consisted of peripheral blood, taken in the third trimester of pregnancy. This chain joins TRBV2 and TRBJ2-1; D perhaps matches TRBD1 (6 bases). This receptor was taken from a female donor with multiple sclerosis, enrolled in a pregnancy study. In DNA form, the CDR3 reads TGTGCCAGCAATCAAGGGGGAGAAAATGAGCAGTTCTTC. It specifies CASNQGGENEQFF.